This TCR beta chain was observed in a study of CD8+CD57+ T cells in acquired aplastic anemia. Study background: Sorted CD4+ plus CD8+ cells gave DNA averaging roughly 3 ug. General observations from the study: A significant difference in CD8+ Simpson's diversity between patients and controls was not found. Common to patients and controls were twenty-nine CD8+ CDR3 sequences.

Trimming removed 0 bases at V and 4 bases at J, with 4 bases between. Germline CDR1 reads SGHTA; CDR2 reads FQGNSA. This CDR3 is 13 amino acids long. TCR beta VDJ and CDR3 profiling used genomic DNA as template. Each CDR3 protein gets one entry after TCRdb re-called the reads with MiXCR. This repertoire shows 250,000 to 350,000 distinct CDR3 sequences, 56% found once; its top ten account for less than 10%. This clonotype was detected many times. The antigen is unknown. The TCR originated in a human donor with severe aplastic anemia or a healthy control (not recorded which). Sequenced material: sorted CD4+, CD8+, or CD8+CD57+ T cells (not recorded which) from PBMCs. The chain is built from TRBV7-2 and TRBJ1-3; no clear D. DNA of the CDR3: TGTGCCAGCAGCTTAGCTCTCGGAAACACCATATATTTT. This sequence encodes CASSLALGNTIYF.